These 9 T cell receptor beta chains originate from one sample sequenced in a study of post-analysis software for immune sequencing data. The library was made from cDNA and included unique molecular identifiers. TCRdb passed the PCR reads through MiXCR, listing each CDR3 protein once. Seen here are 800,000 to 950,000 distinct CDR3 sequences, roughly 50% observed once, and the top ten hold roughly 4.4%. Antigens for these TCRs are unknown. Overall study findings and caveats: TRBV5-6, TRBV5-1 and TRBV20-1 were among 4 or 5 TRBV segments more frequent in patients than controls.

The sequencing sample was made of blood. The receptor set was obtained from a girl aged 5 to 17 with multiple sclerosis.

This chain uses TRBV2 with TRBJ1-2; 8 nucleotides match TRBD1. The CDR3 has 12 amino acids. The V and J ends lost 6 bases and 7 bases, in that order; junction bases with no gene match: 4. CDR1 is SNHLY and CDR2 is FYNNEI in the germline V gene. Here the CDR3 DNA reads TGTGCCAGCAGCGAGGGGACAGGTGGCTACACCTTC. It is translated as CASSEGTGGYTF.

The chain is built from TRBV20-1 and TRBJ2-5; D is unclear. Germline V gene lookup returns CDR1 DFQATT and CDR2 SNEGSKA (reference sequence). The CDR3 is 14 residues long. Deletions cut 4 bases from V and 5 bases from J, with 17 bases between. The CDR3 DNA sequence: TGCAGTGCTATTCCAGGAGTCGCTAGGGAGACCCAGTACTTC. Protein: CSAIPGVARETQYF.

The sample holds one count of this clonotype. This chain links TRBV20-1 with TRBJ2-3; D is uncertain. V was pared by 5 bases and J by 6 bases, with 9 bases between. Germline CDR1 reads DFQATT; CDR2 reads SNEGSKA (reference sequence). The CDR3 covers 11 residues. The DNA for the CDR3 is TGCAGTGCTCATCAATGGGATACGCAGTATTTT. As protein: CSAHQWDTQYF.

The sample holds a few counts of this clonotype. This rearrangement joins TRBV29-1 to TRBJ2-5; tentatively, D is TRBD2 (5 bases). V lost 8 bases and J lost 4, with 29 bases in between. The CDR3 length is 17 residues. Germline V lookup: CDR1 SQVTM, CDR2 ANQGSEA. The CDR3 protein is CSSRGSALSPQSETQYF. The CDR3 DNA follows: TGCAGCTCCCGTGGGAGTGCTCTCTCCCCTCAATCAGAGACCCAGTACTTC.

Only a few counts were recorded for this clonotype. V usage is TRBV9 and J usage is TRBJ2-7; 9 bases map to TRBD1. Trimming took 3 bases from V and 4 from J; bases not matched to a gene: 8. This CDR3 has 15 residues. CDR1 and CDR2 from the germline V gene are SGDLS and YYNGEE. This CDR3 is CASSALGQGRYEQYF. As DNA, the CDR3 is TGTGCCAGCAGCGCCCTGGGACAGGGTAGGTACGAGCAGTACTTC.

This CDR3 is CASGLRQARSTDTQYF. Here the CDR3 DNA reads TGTGCTAGTGGTTTGCGACAGGCCCGTAGCACAGATACGCAGTATTTT. The V gene is TRBV12-5, the J gene TRBJ2-3; D possibly corresponds to TRBD1 (6 bases). The germline gives CDR1 LGHNT, CDR2 FRNRAP. The V and J ends lost 2 bases and 0 bases respectively, with 12 bases between them. The CDR3 is 16 residues long.

Regarding this clonotype: One end of the junction fails to match germline, which may point to a read error. The rearrangement links TRBV20-1 to TRBJ1-1; D might be TRBD1 (6 bases). Germline-derived CDR1 and CDR2 are DFQATT and SNEGSKA (reference sequence). This CDR3 has 13 amino acids. Here the CDR3 reads CSAAQGGGTEAFF. CDR3 bases: TGTAGTGCTGCACAGGGAGGAGGCACTGAAGCTTTCTTT.

The rearrangement uses TRBV15 and TRBJ2-3; the D is unclear. From germline, CDR1 is LNHNV and CDR2 YYDKDF (reference sequence). This CDR3 is built from 16 residues. V was clipped by 8 bases and J by 1 base, with 19 bases between them. CDR3 sequence: CATVGIHLFGTDTQYF. CDR3 sequence (DNA): TGTGCCACCGTTGGTATACATCTTTTCGGCACAGATACGCAGTATTTT.

In nucleotides, the CDR3 is TGTGCCACCAGTGATCGGGACCGAAATGAGCAGTTCTTC. Translated: CATSDRDRNEQFF. The rearrangement links TRBV24-1 to TRBJ2-1; D tentatively fits TRBD1 or TRBD2 (5 bases each). The CDR3 sequence is 13 residues long. Between the trimmed V and J ends, which lost 3 bases and 7 bases, there was a span of 9 bases. Germline V CDR1 and CDR2: KGHDR, SFDVKD.